These 28 T cell receptor beta chains share one sample of origin, sequenced in a study of blood T cell repertoires in COVID-19. Sequenced by immunoSEQ multiplex PCR; TCRdb stores in-frame clones only, minus some. The sample yields under 250,000 clones, around four fifths seen once. The sample comprised peripheral blood. Receptor source: a man aged 25-40 years who had recovered from COVID-19.

This chain joins TRBV28 and TRBJ1-2; D is unresolved. Germline CDR1 MDHEN, CDR2 SYDVKM. Trimming took 5 bases from V and 4 from J, leaving 11 bases between them. The CDR3 totals 13 residues. The chain's CDR3 is CASSPSRSYGYTF. CDR3 nucleotide sequence: TGTGCCAGCAGTCCCTCACGTAGCTATGGCTACACCTTC.

The chain is built from TRBV4-1 and TRBJ1-2; D is ambiguous. The V gene lost 5 bases and the J gene lost 4 bases, with 17 bases spanning the gap. This CDR3 comprises 15 residues. CDR1 is MGHRA and CDR2 is YSYEKL in the germline V gene. The CDR3 DNA follows: TGCGCCAGCAGCTCGGGTGTCAGAACTATCTATGGCTACACCTTC. Its protein is CASSSGVRTIYGYTF.

CDR3 loop: CASSLVGEGNEQFF. CDR3 in DNA: TGTGCCAGCAGCTTGGTAGGGGAGGGAAATGAGCAGTTCTTC. This chain uses TRBV5-8 with TRBJ2-1, with TRBD2 matching over 7 bases. The V and J ends lost 0 bases and 7 bases, in that order; junction bases with no gene match: 4. CDR3 size: 14 residues. The V gene's germline CDR1 is SGHTS and CDR2 YDEGEE.

The table lists this clone with a count of one. The chain joins TRBV7-2 to TRBJ2-1; D not certain. Trimming stripped 5 bases from V and 6 bases from J, with 8 bases between. The CDR3 spans 12 residues. Germline loops: CDR1 SGHTA, CDR2 FQGNSA. CDR3 in DNA: TGTGCCAGCAGCCCCCAACTCAATGAGCAGTTCTTC. It yields the protein CASSPQLNEQFF.

V gene TRBV7-3 combines with J gene TRBJ2-1; D perhaps matches TRBD1 (5 bases). The CDR3 is made up of 13 amino acids. Deletions cut 5 bases from V and 6 bases from J, with 11 bases between. Germline V gene sequence: CDR1 SGHTA, CDR2 FQGTGA. The CDR3: CASSSADTNEQFF. CDR3 nucleotides: TGTGCCAGCAGCAGCGCGGACACCAATGAGCAGTTCTTC.

This chain uses TRBV18 with TRBJ2-5; 8 bases are shared with TRBD2. This CDR3 comprises 15 residues. Germline CDR1 and CDR2: KGHSH and LQKENI. V lost 4 bases, J lost 5 bases, and 9 bases stayed unmatched. This chain's CDR3 is CASSQSLSGAETQYF. The CDR3 DNA reads as TGTGCCAGCTCACAATCCCTTAGCGGGGCGGAGACCCAGTACTTC.

This clone was found a few times. This chain links TRBV12-3 or TRBV12-4 with TRBJ1-1; D is possibly TRBD1 (6 bases). V lost 3 bases to trimming and J lost 4 bases, with 9 bases between them. This CDR3 region has 13 residues. CDR3 coding DNA: TGTGCCAGCAGTTTCAGGGGAGTCACTGAAGCTTTCTTT. Its protein is CASSFRGVTEAFF.

The chain recombines TRBV5-6 with TRBJ1-6, with D hard to call. The V gene lost 2 bases and the J gene lost 9 bases, with 15 bases spanning the gap. The length of the CDR3 is 15 residues. Germline lookup yields CDR1 SGHDT and CDR2 YYEEEE. The CDR3 coding sequence is TGTGCCAGCAGCTTATTGTCCGCAGATCTTTCACCCCTCCACTTT. Protein: CASSLLSADLSPLHF.

The rearrangement joins TRBV6-5 to TRBJ1-1; possible D gene TRBD1, 5 bases. Germline assignment: CDR1 MNHEY and CDR2 SVGAGI. The ends were cut back, 5 bases at V and 0 bases at J, with 10 bases in the middle. The CDR3 is 14 residues long. CDR3 in amino acids: CASSPQTVNTEAFF. In DNA form, the CDR3 reads TGTGCCAGCAGTCCGCAGACAGTGAACACTGAAGCTTTCTTT.

This chain links TRBV5-6 with TRBJ1-2, with 10 bases lining up with TRBD1. V gave up 4 bases and J gave up 5 bases; unmatched junction bases: 8. Germline V lookup: CDR1 SGHDT, CDR2 YYEEEE. CDR3 length: 15 residues. The CDR3 coding sequence is TGTGCCAGCAGCCCAAATAAGGGACAGGGGTATGGCTACACCTTC. Its translation: CASSPNKGQGYGYTF. The entire variable domain, with the rest obtained from reference TRBV5-6 and TRBJ1-2, is as follows: DAGVTQSPTHLIKTRGQQVTLRCSPKSGHDTVSWYQQALGQGPQFIFQYYEEEERQRGNFPDRFSGHQFPNYSSELNVNALLLGDSALYLCASSPNKGQGYGYTFGSGTRLTVV.

The chain is built from TRBV12-2 and TRBJ1-5; the table's D call TRBD1 went unverified against the DNA. TRBV12-2 represents a pseudogene. The CDR3 is 16 residues long. The CDR3, as DNA: TGTGCAAGTCGCTTAGCCAGGGGAAGTAACAGACAGCCCCAGCATTTT. Its translation is CASRLARGSNRQPQHF.

This chain connects TRBV5-4 to TRBJ2-3, with 11 bases fitting TRBD2. Trimming cost V 4 bases and J 2 bases; bases outside gene matches: 6. The CDR3 consists of 16 residues. CDR1 is SGHNT and CDR2 is YYREEE in the germline V gene (reference sequence). This CDR3 reads CASSPSSGGITDTQYF. The CDR3 region has the DNA TGTGCCAGCAGCCCTTCTAGCGGGGGGATCACAGATACGCAGTATTTT.

The chain has TRBV29-1 and TRBJ1-1; 9 bases match TRBD1. CDR1 is SQVTM, CDR2 ANQGSEA, per germline. Germline trimming cut 3 bases from V and 7 bases from J; bases unmatched to any gene: 6. The length of the CDR3 is 13 residues. This CDR3 reads CSVDGTGSDEAFF. The CDR3 DNA is TGCAGCGTTGACGGGACAGGGAGCGATGAAGCTTTCTTT.

This chain uses TRBV4-1 with TRBJ1-2; maybe TRBD1 (5 bases). This CDR3 region has 16 residues. The germline CDR1 and CDR2 sequences are MGHRA and YSYEKL. V was pared by 0 bases and J by 1 base, with 12 bases between. In DNA, the CDR3 is TGCGCCAGCAGCCAAGATCTCTTCAGGGTTAACTATGGCTACACCTTC. This translates into CASSQDLFRVNYGYTF.

The chain joins TRBV6-5 to TRBJ2-3; TRBD2 matches 7 bases. Per germline, CDR1 MNHEY and CDR2 SVGAGI. J was trimmed by 4 bases and V by 5 bases; bases with no gene match: 6. The CDR3 extends over 14 amino acids. The CDR3 sequence: CASSRDYEADTQYF. For the CDR3, the DNA is TGTGCCAGCAGTAGGGACTATGAGGCAGATACGCAGTATTTT.

CDR3: CASSPRLGLQNEQFF. DNA of the CDR3: TGTGCCAGCAGCCCTCGACTCGGTCTCCAAAATGAGCAGTTCTTC. This chain uses TRBV9 with TRBJ2-1; unclear D gene. V shed 4 bases and J shed 7 bases, with 18 bases lying between them. The CDR3 contains 15 residues. Germline lookup yields CDR1 SGDLS and CDR2 YYNGEE.

The chain recombines TRBV19 with TRBJ1-2; 7 bases line up with TRBD1. Germline loops: CDR1 LNHDA, CDR2 SQIVND (reference sequence). V dropped 5 bases and J dropped 7; count of bases not matched to a gene: 1. This CDR3 has 11 residues. The CDR3 reads CASSYRGGYTF. DNA for the CDR3: TGTGCCAGTAGTTACAGGGGTGGCTACACCTTC.

This clone was counted at least ten times. The CDR3 sequence: CASSYWDRGDYGYTF. CDR3 nucleotide sequence: TGTGCCAGCAGTTACTGGGACAGAGGTGATTATGGCTACACCTTC. The chain carries TRBV6-5 and TRBJ1-2; 7 bases map to TRBD1. The CDR3 totals 15 residues. Germline V gene lookup returns CDR1 MNHEY and CDR2 SVGAGI. The V gene end was trimmed by 1 base and the J gene end by 5 bases; junction bases not matched to a gene: 7.

This chain uses TRBV9 with TRBJ2-3; possible D gene TRBD2, 5 bases. CDR1 and CDR2 (germline): SGDLS, YYNGEE. This CDR3 has 14 residues. Trimming stripped 0 bases from V and 6 bases from J, with 11 bases between. The CDR3 loop reads CASSVAPIADTQYF. In DNA form, the CDR3 reads TGTGCCAGCAGCGTAGCTCCTATAGCGGATACGCAGTATTTT.

The chain has TRBV10-3 and TRBJ2-6; 8 bases are a match to TRBD1. Germline loops: CDR1 ENHRY, CDR2 SYGVKD. J gave up 1 base and V 6 bases, and 8 bases lay outside the gene matches. CDR3 size: 17 residues. CDR3: CAIRGTGQESGANVLTF. The DNA for the CDR3 is TGTGCCATCAGGGGGACAGGACAAGAATCTGGGGCCAACGTCCTGACTTTC.

The rearrangement joins TRBV10-1 to TRBJ1-1, with 7 bases identical to TRBD1. Germline CDR1 reads WNHNN; CDR2 reads SYGVQD (reference sequence). There are 13 residues in the CDR3. Trimming at V came to 6 bases and at J to 4 bases, leaving 5 bases not matched to a gene. The CDR3 here is CASRAGQVTEAFF. CDR3 DNA sequence: TGCGCCAGCAGAGCAGGACAGGTCACTGAAGCTTTCTTT.

The V call is TRBV24-1, the J call TRBJ2-7; no definite D call. This CDR3 has 17 residues. CDR1 is KGHDR and CDR2 is SFDVKD in the germline V gene. Between the trimmed V and J ends, which lost 3 bases and 0 bases, there was a span of 17 bases. CDR3 coding DNA: TGTGCCACCAGTGATCCCCCCGGCGGCCTGAGCTCCTACGAGCAGTACTTC. The encoded protein is CATSDPPGGLSSYEQYF.

Only a few counts were recorded for this clone. V usage is TRBV28 and J usage is TRBJ1-2, with D uncertain. From germline, CDR1 is MDHEN and CDR2 SYDVKM. The CDR3 runs to 13 residues. Trimming shortened V by 6 bases and J by 3 bases, and 11 bases separated the two germline ends. Written as DNA, the CDR3 is TGTGCCAGCAGGCAGTCGGAGGACTATGGCTACACCTTC. This gives the protein CASRQSEDYGYTF.

The chain uses TRBV5-8 and TRBJ2-7; tentatively, D is TRBD2 (5 bases). Germline CDR1 is SGHTS and CDR2 is YDEGEE. V was pared by 5 bases and J by 2 bases, with 11 bases between. The CDR3 contains 13 residues. The CDR3 loop is CASRTEGTYEQYV. CDR3 DNA sequence: TGTGCCAGCAGGACCGAGGGAACCTACGAGCAGTACGTC.

This clone turned up a few times. The gene calls are TRBV7-9 and TRBJ1-1; 7 positions agree with TRBD1. The CDR3 sequence is 15 residues long. Per the germline V gene, CDR1 is SEHNR and CDR2 is FQNEAQ (reference sequence). With V trimmed by 4 bases and J by 5 bases, 10 bases remained unmatched. The CDR3 protein is CASSYPTGDGTEAFF. The CDR3 nucleotides are TGTGCCAGCAGCTACCCAACAGGGGATGGGACTGAAGCTTTCTTT. The full variable domain, in which reference TRBV7-9 and TRBJ1-1 provide the parts outside the CDR3, is DTGVSQNPRHKITKRGQNVTFRCDPISEHNRLYWYRQTLGQGPEFLTYFQNEAQLEKSRLLSDRFSAERPKGSFSTLEIQRTEQGDSAMYLCASSYPTGDGTEAFFGQGTRLTVV.

The J gene is TRBJ2-2, the V gene TRBV7-8, with D possibly TRBD2 on 6 matching bases. The CDR3 totals 15 residues. Trimming pared 3 bases from V and 2 bases from J, leaving 10 bases between. The germline gives CDR1 SGHVS, CDR2 FQNEAQ. DNA of the CDR3: TGTGCCAGCAGCTTTGTGGGACTCAACACCGGGGAGCTGTTTTTT. It encodes CASSFVGLNTGELFF.

The chain is built from TRBV14 and TRBJ2-5; 7 bases map to TRBD2. This CDR3 is built from 13 residues. The V and J ends lost 4 bases and 2 bases, in that order; junction bases with no gene match: 1. The germline V gene has CDR1 SGHDN and CDR2 FVKESK. The CDR3 DNA sequence: TGTGCCAGCAGCCGGGGACTACAAGAGACCCAGTACTTC. Its protein product is CASSRGLQETQYF.

This chain links TRBV18 with TRBJ1-4; D may be TRBD1 (5 bases). The germline CDR1 and CDR2 sequences are KGHSH and LQKENI. There are 15 residues in the CDR3. V was trimmed by 4 bases and J by 7 bases, leaving 16 bases between them. This CDR3 is CASSRDQGFGEKLFF. The CDR3 DNA reads TGTGCCAGCTCACGCGACCAGGGATTTGGTGAAAAACTGTTTTTT.